This T cell receptor beta chain derives from a study of beta chain features in type 1 diabetes. Across the study: Cell yields, gender and age were comparable in patients and healthy donors. Study-wide points: TCRB CDR3s were moderately but significantly shorter in Type 1 diabetes patients in all four CD4+ subsets. Naive, central memory and Treg TCRB repertoires appeared more alike in patients than in healthy donors.

Trimming took off 5 bases at V and 4 bases at J, with 15 bases between the two ends. CDR1 and CDR2 from the germline V gene are SEHNR and FQNEAQ (reference sequence). CDR3 length: 16 residues. Investigators reverse transcribed all isolated RNA, so they sequenced expressed TCRB transcripts. TCRdb's copy holds only in-frame clones and misses some; the assay was immunoSEQ multiplex PCR. Here the sample spans 230,000 or so clones, 16% being singletons. A single count supports this clone. Its antigen remains unidentified. The receptor comes from a man aged 25-45 years with type 1 diabetes. This chain links TRBV7-9 with TRBJ2-6; TRBD1 or TRBD2 may be the D gene (5 bases each). The material sequenced was naive CD4+ T cells from blood. The CDR3, as DNA: TGTGCCAGCAGCCCCTCTTGGGGGACCGGGGCCAACGTCCTGACTTTC. Translating gives CASSPSWGTGANVLTF.